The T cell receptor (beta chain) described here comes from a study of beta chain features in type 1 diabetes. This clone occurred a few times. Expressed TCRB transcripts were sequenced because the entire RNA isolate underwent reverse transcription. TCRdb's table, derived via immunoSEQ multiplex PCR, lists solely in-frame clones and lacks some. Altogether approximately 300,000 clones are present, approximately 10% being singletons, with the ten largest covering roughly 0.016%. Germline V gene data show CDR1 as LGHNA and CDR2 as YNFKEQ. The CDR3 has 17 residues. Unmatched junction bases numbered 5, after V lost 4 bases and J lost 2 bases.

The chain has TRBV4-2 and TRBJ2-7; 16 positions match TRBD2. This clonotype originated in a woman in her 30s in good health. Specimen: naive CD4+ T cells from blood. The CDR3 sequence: CASSRGLAGGKTYEQYF. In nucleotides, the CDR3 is TGTGCCAGCAGCCGGGGACTAGCGGGAGGGAAGACCTACGAGCAGTACTTC.